This T cell receptor (beta chain) was observed in a study of response to subunit inactivated influenza vaccine. TCRdb reprocessed the RT-PCR reads with MiXCR, giving one entry per CDR3 protein. The sample shows more than 400,000 distinct CDR3 sequences, over 9.5% of them seen only once. Germline assignment: CDR1 SGHRS and CDR2 YFSETQ. The ends were cut back, 5 bases at V and 4 bases at J, with 10 bases in the middle. The CDR3 is made up of 13 amino acids. The sequence derives from a man aged 50 to 59 who received an inactivated influenza vaccine. Sequencing used PBMCs from blood, obtained roughly 46 days after vaccination. The chain joins TRBV5-1 to TRBJ2-1; D not certain. CDR3 loop: CASRNDNYNEQFF. For the CDR3, the DNA is TGCGCCAGCAGAAACGACAATTACAATGAGCAGTTCTTC.